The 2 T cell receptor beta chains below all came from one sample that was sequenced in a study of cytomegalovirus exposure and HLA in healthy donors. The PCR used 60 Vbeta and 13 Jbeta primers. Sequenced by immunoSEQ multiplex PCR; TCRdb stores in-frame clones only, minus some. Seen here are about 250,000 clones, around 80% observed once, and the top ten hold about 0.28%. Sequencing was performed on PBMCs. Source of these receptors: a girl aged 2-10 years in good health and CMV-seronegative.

CDR3 amino acids: CASSPQTGMNTEAFF. The CDR3 region has the DNA TGTGCCAGCAGTCCCCAGACGGGGATGAACACTGAAGCTTTCTTT. This chain joins TRBV6-6 and TRBJ1-1; D not certain. The CDR3 spans 15 residues. V shed 5 bases and J shed 0 bases, with 13 bases lying between them. In germline, CDR1 is MNHNY, CDR2 SVGAGI (reference sequence).

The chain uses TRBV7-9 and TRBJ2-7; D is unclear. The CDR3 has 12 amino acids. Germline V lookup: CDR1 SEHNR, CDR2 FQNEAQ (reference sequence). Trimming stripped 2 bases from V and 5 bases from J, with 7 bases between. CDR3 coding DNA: TGTGCCAGCAGCTTATTTGTAAACGAGCAGTACTTC. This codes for CASSLFVNEQYF.